This T cell receptor beta chain was identified in a study of T-cell reconstitution after alpha-beta-depleted transplantation in children. The authors prepared the TCRbeta library with unique molecular identifiers. TCRdb reanalysed the PCR reads using MiXCR and keeps one entry per CDR3 protein. The table shows 250,000 to 400,000 distinct CDR3 sequences, with 23% occurring only once. CDR3 length: 15 amino acids. Germline V gene sequence: CDR1 SGHRS, CDR2 YFSETQ. Trimming took 4 bases from V and 4 from J, leaving 17 bases between them. This clonotype was observed a few times. This TCR came from a male patient younger than 18 who had a stem cell transplant for acute lymphoblastic leukemia, so the T cells may come from the graft donor. This material consisted of PBMCs, mostly from graft donor cells, taken 180 days after TCRalphabeta/CD19-depleted stem cell transplant. The chain recombines TRBV5-1 with TRBJ2-5; D tentatively reads TRBD1 or TRBD2 (6 bases each). CDR3 nucleotides: TGCGCCAGCAGCCAGAGCCCCGGGGGCAGAGAGACCCAGTACTTC. Encoded protein: CASSQSPGGRETQYF.